This T cell receptor beta chain came from a study of glioma-infiltrating T cells. Study-level results: Non-neoplastic patients had below-expected tissue-blood divergence, while all gliomas exceeded expectation. CDR3 overlap between tissue and blood was very small.

Using RNA template, CDR3s of TCR alpha and beta were amplified with iRepertoire arm-PCR. Tissue mRNA or PBMC total RNA, 100-400 ng, went into one-step reverse transcription and amplification. One entry per CDR3 protein, called by TCRdb with MiXCR from the multiplex PCR reads. The sample yields about 99,000 distinct CDR3 sequences, about 30% seen once. A few counts support this clonotype. The antigen is unknown. Germline CDR1 and CDR2: ENHRY and SYGVKD. V lost 6 bases and J lost 4; bases outside the gene matches: 5. The length of the CDR3 is 14 residues. The TCR comes from a human donor with low-grade glioma or glioblastoma, undergoing nonglioma brain surgery, or in good health (not recorded which). The gene calls are TRBV10-3 and TRBJ2-7; 11 nucleotides align to TRBD2. Sequencing was done on a sample of glioma tissue, nonneoplastic brain tissue, or PBMCs (not recorded which). The CDR3 region is CAISSGTSGYEQYF. CDR3 bases: TGTGCCATCAGCTCCGGGACTAGCGGATACGAGCAGTACTTC.